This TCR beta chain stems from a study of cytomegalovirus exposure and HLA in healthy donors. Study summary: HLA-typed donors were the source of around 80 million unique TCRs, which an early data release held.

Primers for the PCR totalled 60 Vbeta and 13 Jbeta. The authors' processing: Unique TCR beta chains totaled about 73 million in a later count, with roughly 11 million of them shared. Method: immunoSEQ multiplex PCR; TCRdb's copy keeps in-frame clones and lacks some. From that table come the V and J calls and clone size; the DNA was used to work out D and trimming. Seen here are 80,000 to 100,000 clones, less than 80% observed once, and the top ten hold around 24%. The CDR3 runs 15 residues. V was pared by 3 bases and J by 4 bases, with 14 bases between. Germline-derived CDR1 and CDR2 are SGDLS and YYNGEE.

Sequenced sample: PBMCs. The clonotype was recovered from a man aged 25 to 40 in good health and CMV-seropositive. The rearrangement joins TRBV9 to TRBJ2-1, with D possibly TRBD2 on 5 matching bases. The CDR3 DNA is TGTGCCAGCAGCGCGGGAACCCCTGCTTACAATGAGCAGTTCTTC. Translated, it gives CASSAGTPAYNEQFF.